This TCR beta chain was captured in a study of cytomegalovirus exposure and HLA in healthy donors. Primers for the PCR totalled 60 Vbeta and 13 Jbeta. The assay was immunoSEQ multiplex PCR, and TCRdb's table has in-frame clones only and misses some. In the table there are some 95,000 clones, about four fifths of which are singletons. This CDR3 spans 13 amino acids. V dropped 6 bases and J dropped 10; count of bases not matched to a gene: 11. From germline, CDR1 is ENHRY and CDR2 SYGVKD. Note on this clone: Its antigen is unknown.

Points from the study as a whole: Being indistinguishable, some V segments were excluded, TRBV6-2 and TRBV6-3 among them.

The chain joins TRBV10-3 to TRBJ1-2; 7 bases match TRBD1. Sequenced material: PBMCs. The receptor was derived from a young man in good health and CMV-seronegative. CDR3 coding DNA: TGTGCCATCAGCTCACTTCCGGGACAGCACTACACCTTC. Translation: CAISSLPGQHYTF.